Here is one TCR beta chain with its context. These data originate in a study of T cell responses to AZD1222 COVID-19 vaccine. Study-wide context: Second-dose recipients at about 4 or about 12 weeks were treated as one pooled group.

Profiling relied on immunoSEQ multiplex PCR, and the TCRdb table lists in-frame clones only, not all of them. The profile shows over 100,000 clones, about nine tenths of them singletons. The CDR3 runs to 21 residues. J lost 3 bases, V lost 1 base, and 20 bases had no gene match. Germline V gene sequence: CDR1 LGHDT, CDR2 YNNKEL (reference sequence). The chain has TRBV3-1 (or the pseudogene TRBV3-2) and TRBJ2-7, with TRBD2 matching over 11 bases. This sequence was found in an adult in good health. This specimen consisted of peripheral blood, obtained on day 0 of AZD1222 vaccination. The CDR3 nucleotides read TGTGCCAGCAGCCAAGCGGATAGCGGGAGGGCGTGGAGTACAGCTTACTACGAGCAGTACTTC. Protein sequence: CASSQADSGRAWSTAYYEQYF.